This entry lists 14 T cell receptor beta chains sequenced from one sample in a study of post-analysis software for immune sequencing data. Study outcomes and limitations: In patients, TRBV5-6, TRBV5-1 and TRBV20-1 belonged to 4 or 5 TRBV segments found more frequently than in controls.

These TCRs are of unknown antigen specificity. Unique molecular identifiers tagged the TCR beta cDNA libraries. TCRdb re-called the PCR reads with MiXCR, one entry per CDR3 protein. The sample contains about 540,000 distinct CDR3 sequences, around 36% of which appear only once. The sequenced sample consisted of blood. All receptors come from a girl under 18 with multiple sclerosis.

In regard to this clonotype: The junction shows a germline mismatch at one end, possibly a read error. The chain uses TRBV3-1 and TRBJ1-5, with D tentatively TRBD1 (5 bases). Germline V gene sequence: CDR1 LGHDT, CDR2 YNNKEL (reference sequence). The CDR3 consists of 16 residues. CDR3 bases: TGTGCCAGCAGCCAAGCTTCCCAGGGCAGCAACCAGCCCCAGCATTTT. Its translation is CASSQASQGSNQPQHF.

The chain recombines TRBV5-1 with TRBJ2-7; 10 bases fit TRBD2. V shed 0 bases, J shed 4 bases, and the junction held 10 bases outside the gene matches. This CDR3 comprises 17 residues. Germline V gives CDR1 SGHRS, CDR2 YFSETQ. DNA for the CDR3: TGCGCCAGCAGCTTGGCCTCCCCAGCGGGGGGGCCGTACGAGCAGTACTTC. It specifies CASSLASPAGGPYEQYF.

This clonotype was recorded a few times. V gene TRBV28 combines with J gene TRBJ2-5; the match to TRBD1 covers 10 bases. Germline V gene data show CDR1 as MDHEN and CDR2 as SYDVKM. V lost 5 bases to trimming and J lost 5 bases; unmatched junction nucleotides: 8. The CDR3 length is 15 residues. Written as DNA, the CDR3 is TGTGCCAGCAGTCCCGGGACAGGGGATAGGGAGACCCAGTACTTC. It encodes CASSPGTGDRETQYF. Together with reference TRBV28 and TRBJ2-5, the CDR3 gives the full variable domain: DVKVTQSSRYLVKRTGEKVFLECVQDMDHENMFWYRQDPGLGLRLIYFSYDVKMKEKGDIPEGYSVSREKKERFSLILESASTNQTSMYLCASSPGTGDRETQYFGPGTRLLVL.

The V call is TRBV7-9, the J call TRBJ2-7; tentative D call: TRBD1 (6 bases). Trimming stripped 5 bases from V and 3 bases from J, with 14 bases between. The CDR3 runs to 14 residues. The germline V gene has CDR1 SEHNR and CDR2 FQNEAQ (reference sequence). The CDR3 DNA is TGTGCCAGCAGCCGGGTCGGCAGGGGCTACGAGCAGTACTTC. This translates into CASSRVGRGYEQYF.

This clonotype turned up a few times. The chain links TRBV7-2 to TRBJ2-4; D unclear. The CDR3 runs to 13 residues. Trimming removed 1 base at V and 13 bases at J, with 14 bases between. The V gene's germline CDR1 is SGHTA and CDR2 FQGNSA. CDR3 sequence (DNA): TGTGCCAGCAGCTTAGTGGAGACCCCGGAGCAGTACTTC. This encodes CASSLVETPEQYF.

Note on this clonotype: A much bigger clone sits one base away, suggesting this may be a read error. The gene calls are TRBV11-1 and TRBJ1-2; possibly TRBD1 for D (6 bases). Germline V gene sequence: CDR1 SGHAT, CDR2 FQDESV (reference sequence). This CDR3 has 16 residues. The CDR3 nucleotides are TGTGCCAACAGCCGAGACGGGATCGACAGGAACTATGGCTACACCTTC. Residues: CANSRDGIDRNYGYTF. The full variable domain, completed using reference TRBV11-1 and TRBJ1-2, is EAEVAQSPRYKITEKSQAVAFWCDPISGHATLYWYRQILGQGPELLVQFQDESVVDDSQLPKDRFSAERLKGVDSTLKIQPAELGDSAMYLCANSRDGIDRNYGYTFGSGTRLTVV.

This clonotype was found a few times. The chain recombines TRBV11-2 with TRBJ2-2; D not certain. The CDR3 runs to 15 residues. V dropped 4 bases and J dropped 5 bases, with 14 bases sitting between them. In germline, CDR1 is SGHAT, CDR2 FQNNGV. CDR3 nucleotide sequence: TGTGCCAGCAGCTCCGGTACCTTTAGGACCGGGGAGCTGTTTTTT. Translated: CASSSGTFRTGELFF. The full variable domain, rest sourced from reference TRBV11-2 and TRBJ2-2, is EAGVAQSPRYKIIEKRQSVAFWCNPISGHATLYWYQQILGQGPKLLIQFQNNGVVDDSQLPKDRFSAERLKGVDSTLKIQPAKLEDSAVYLCASSSGTFRTGELFFGEGSRLTVL.

This chain joins TRBV5-1 and TRBJ1-1; TRBD1 agrees at 8 bases. V lost 4 bases to trimming and J lost 10 bases; unmatched junction nucleotides: 15. Germline V gene data show CDR1 as SGHRS and CDR2 as YFSETQ. The CDR3 consists of 15 residues. As DNA, the CDR3 is TGCGCCAGCAGCCCAATTCAACCGGGACAGGTGGGAGCTTTCTTT. This gives the protein CASSPIQPGQVGAFF.

This chain connects TRBV4-1 to TRBJ1-2, with D hard to call. The CDR3 consists of 14 residues. V was clipped by 4 bases and J by 3 bases, with 12 bases between them. CDR1 is MGHRA, CDR2 YSYEKL, per germline. CDR3 region: CASSRNVDYYGYTF. The CDR3 region has the DNA TGCGCCAGCAGCCGGAACGTGGACTACTATGGCTACACCTTC.

Only a few counts were recorded for this clonotype. The V call is TRBV6-5, the J call TRBJ1-4; no clear D gene. The CDR3 length is 15 residues. Trimming removed 0 bases at V and 8 bases at J, with 13 bases between. In germline, CDR1 is MNHEY, CDR2 SVGAGI. The CDR3 reads CASSYSTSGLEKLFF. CDR3 in DNA: TGTGCCAGCAGTTACTCTACGTCAGGTCTCGAAAAACTGTTTTTT.

The chain carries TRBV12-3 or TRBV12-4 and TRBJ1-1; no firm D call. This CDR3 is 14 amino acids long. V gave up 2 bases and J gave up 4 bases, with 11 bases separating them. The CDR3: CASSLLGEGTEAFF. As DNA, the CDR3 is TGTGCCAGCAGTTTATTAGGTGAAGGCACTGAAGCTTTCTTT.

This clonotype was observed a few times. This sequence joins TRBV12-3 or TRBV12-4 and TRBJ1-4; D is uncertain. The CDR3 consists of 13 residues. Trimming took 5 bases from V and 3 from J, leaving 7 bases between them. This chain's CDR3 is CASSPRANEKLFF. The CDR3 nucleotides read TGTGCCAGCAGTCCTAGGGCTAATGAAAAACTGTTTTTT.

This clonotype was counted a few times. This rearrangement joins TRBV6-1 to TRBJ2-1; D is possibly TRBD1 (7 bases). The CDR3 is 17 residues long. Trimming stripped 2 bases from V and 0 bases from J, with 14 bases between. Germline V gene lookup returns CDR1 MNHNS and CDR2 SASEGT. DNA of the CDR3: TGTGCCAGCAGTGAATCGGCAGGGGGGAGCTCCTACAATGAGCAGTTCTTC. Translation gives CASSESAGGSSYNEQFF.

The rearrangement links TRBV11-2 to TRBJ1-4; a possible D gene is TRBD1 (5 bases). Trimming cost V 1 base and J 4 bases, with 10 bases left between them. The CDR3 runs 15 residues. Germline CDR1 is SGHAT and CDR2 is FQNNGV. In nucleotides, the CDR3 is TGTGCCAGCAGCTTAGGGGCCAGGGTTAATGAAAAACTGTTTTTT. This sequence encodes CASSLGARVNEKLFF.